The clone carrying this TCR beta chain has a handful of counts. What it recognizes is unknown. Clones were sequenced by immunoSEQ multiplex PCR, and TCRdb holds only the in-frame ones, with some missing. Among about 140,000 clones listed, 90% were seen once. The data are from a study of T cell responses to AZD1222 COVID-19 vaccine. The CDR3 has 15 amino acids. Germline CDR1 is SGHTA and CDR2 is FQGTGA. J gave up 0 bases and V 5 bases, and 2 bases lay outside the gene matches. Whole-study results and caveats: Clonal diversity was possibly underestimated, and white British individuals and females predominated among donors. Increased Spike-specific TCR breadth and depth were observed after two AZD1222 doses.

The sequencing used peripheral blood, collected 28 days after the second AZD1222 dose. The sequence came from an adult who received the AZD1222 COVID-19 vaccine. The chain has TRBV7-3 and TRBJ2-2, with 8 bases fitting TRBD1. CDR3 DNA sequence: TGTGCCAGCAGCCTGACAGGGGCGAACACCGGGGAGCTGTTTTTT. Translation gives CASSLTGANTGELFF.